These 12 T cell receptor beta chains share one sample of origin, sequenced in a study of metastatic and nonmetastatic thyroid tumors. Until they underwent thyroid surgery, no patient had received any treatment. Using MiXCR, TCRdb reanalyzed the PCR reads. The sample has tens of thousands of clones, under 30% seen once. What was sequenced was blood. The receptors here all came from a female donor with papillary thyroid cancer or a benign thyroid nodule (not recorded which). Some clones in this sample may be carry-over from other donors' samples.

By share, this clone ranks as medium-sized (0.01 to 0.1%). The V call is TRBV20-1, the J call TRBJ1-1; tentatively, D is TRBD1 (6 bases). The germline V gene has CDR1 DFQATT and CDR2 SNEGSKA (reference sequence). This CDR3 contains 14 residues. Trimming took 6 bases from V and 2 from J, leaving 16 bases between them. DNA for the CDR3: TGCAGTGCCGTTCGGGGACAAAAAAACACTGAAGCTTTCTTT. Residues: CSAVRGQKNTEAFF.

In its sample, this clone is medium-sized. The CDR3 DNA follows: TGCGCCAGCAGCTTGAGGTTCCGGAGCTCCTACGAGCAGTACTTC. Residues: CASSLRFRSSYEQYF. The chain has TRBV5-1 and TRBJ2-7; no firm D call. The CDR3 runs to 15 residues. V gave up 1 base and J gave up 0 bases, with 11 bases separating them. Germline-derived CDR1 and CDR2 are SGHRS and YFSETQ.

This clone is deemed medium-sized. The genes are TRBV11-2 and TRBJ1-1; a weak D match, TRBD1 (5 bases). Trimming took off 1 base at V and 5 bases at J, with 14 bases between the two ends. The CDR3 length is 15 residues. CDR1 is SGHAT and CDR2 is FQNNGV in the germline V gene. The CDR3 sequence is CASSLVGPWETEAFF. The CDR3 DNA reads TGTGCCAGCAGCTTAGTGGGACCTTGGGAGACTGAAGCTTTCTTT. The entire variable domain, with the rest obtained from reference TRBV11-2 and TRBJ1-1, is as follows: EAGVAQSPRYKIIEKRQSVAFWCNPISGHATLYWYQQILGQGPKLLIQFQNNGVVDDSQLPKDRFSAERLKGVDSTLKIQPAKLEDSAVYLCASSLVGPWETEAFFGQGTRLTVV.

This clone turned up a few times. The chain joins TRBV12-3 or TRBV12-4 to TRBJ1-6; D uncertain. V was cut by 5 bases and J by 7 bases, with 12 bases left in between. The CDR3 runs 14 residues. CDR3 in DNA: TGTGCCAGCAGTCCCTTCGACCAAAATTCACCCCTCCACTTT. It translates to CASSPFDQNSPLHF.

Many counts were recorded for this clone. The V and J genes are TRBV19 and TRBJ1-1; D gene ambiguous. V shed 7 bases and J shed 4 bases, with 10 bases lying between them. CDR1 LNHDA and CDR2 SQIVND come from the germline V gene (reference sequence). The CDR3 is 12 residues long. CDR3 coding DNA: TGTGCCAGTACCCTTGGGAGCACTGAAGCTTTCTTT. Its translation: CASTLGSTEAFF.

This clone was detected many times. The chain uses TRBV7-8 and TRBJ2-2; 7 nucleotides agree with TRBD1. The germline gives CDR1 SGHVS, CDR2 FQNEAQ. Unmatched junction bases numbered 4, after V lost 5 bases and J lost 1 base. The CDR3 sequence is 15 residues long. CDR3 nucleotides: TGTGCCAGCAGCCCTACAGGGGTGAACACCGGGGAGCTGTTTTTT. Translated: CASSPTGVNTGELFF. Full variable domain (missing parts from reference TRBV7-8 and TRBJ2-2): GAGVSQSPRYKVAKRGQDVALRCDPISGHVSLFWYQQALGQGPEFLTYFQNEAQLDKSGLPSDRFFAERPEGSVSTLKIQRTQQEDSAVYLCASSPTGVNTGELFFGEGSRLTVL.

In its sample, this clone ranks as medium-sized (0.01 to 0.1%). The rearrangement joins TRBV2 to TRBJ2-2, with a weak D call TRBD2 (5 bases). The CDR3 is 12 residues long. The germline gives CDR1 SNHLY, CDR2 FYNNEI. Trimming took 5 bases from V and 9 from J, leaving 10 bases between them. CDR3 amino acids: CASSSEGWELFF. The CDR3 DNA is TGTGCCAGCAGTTCCGAGGGCTGGGAGCTGTTTTTT.

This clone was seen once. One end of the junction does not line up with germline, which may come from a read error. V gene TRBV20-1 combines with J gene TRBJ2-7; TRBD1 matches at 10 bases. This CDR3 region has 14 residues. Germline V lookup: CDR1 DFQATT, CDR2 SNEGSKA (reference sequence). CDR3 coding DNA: TGCAGTGCTAGGGACAGGGGGTTGTCCTGCGAGCAGTACTTC. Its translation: CSARDRGLSCEQYF.

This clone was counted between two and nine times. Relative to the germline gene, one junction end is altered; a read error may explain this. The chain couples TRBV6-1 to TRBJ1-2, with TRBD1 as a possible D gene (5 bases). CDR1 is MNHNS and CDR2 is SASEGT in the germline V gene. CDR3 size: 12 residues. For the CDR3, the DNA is TGTTCCAGCAGAGGGGACCGCCGGGTCTACACCTTC. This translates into CSSRGDRRVYTF.

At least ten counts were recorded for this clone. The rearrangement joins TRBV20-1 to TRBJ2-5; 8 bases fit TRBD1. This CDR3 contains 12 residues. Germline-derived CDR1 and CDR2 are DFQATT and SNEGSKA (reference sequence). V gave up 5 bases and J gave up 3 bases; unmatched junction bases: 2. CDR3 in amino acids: CSADRGEETQYF. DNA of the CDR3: TGCAGTGCTGACAGGGGAGAAGAGACCCAGTACTTC.

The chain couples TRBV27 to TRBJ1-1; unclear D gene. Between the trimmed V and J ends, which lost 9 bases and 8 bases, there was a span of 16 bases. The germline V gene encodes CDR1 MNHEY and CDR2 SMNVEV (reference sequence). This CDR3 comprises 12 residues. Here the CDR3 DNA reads TGTGCCAGTTTCGGTTTAGAGAGGGAAGCTTTCTTT. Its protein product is CASFGLEREAFF.

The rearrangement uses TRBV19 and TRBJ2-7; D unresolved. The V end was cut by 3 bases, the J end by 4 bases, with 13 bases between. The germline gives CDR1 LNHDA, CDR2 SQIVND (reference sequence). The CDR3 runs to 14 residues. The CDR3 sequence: CASSMGIPPYEQYF. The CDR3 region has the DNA TGTGCCAGTAGTATGGGAATACCCCCGTACGAGCAGTACTTC.